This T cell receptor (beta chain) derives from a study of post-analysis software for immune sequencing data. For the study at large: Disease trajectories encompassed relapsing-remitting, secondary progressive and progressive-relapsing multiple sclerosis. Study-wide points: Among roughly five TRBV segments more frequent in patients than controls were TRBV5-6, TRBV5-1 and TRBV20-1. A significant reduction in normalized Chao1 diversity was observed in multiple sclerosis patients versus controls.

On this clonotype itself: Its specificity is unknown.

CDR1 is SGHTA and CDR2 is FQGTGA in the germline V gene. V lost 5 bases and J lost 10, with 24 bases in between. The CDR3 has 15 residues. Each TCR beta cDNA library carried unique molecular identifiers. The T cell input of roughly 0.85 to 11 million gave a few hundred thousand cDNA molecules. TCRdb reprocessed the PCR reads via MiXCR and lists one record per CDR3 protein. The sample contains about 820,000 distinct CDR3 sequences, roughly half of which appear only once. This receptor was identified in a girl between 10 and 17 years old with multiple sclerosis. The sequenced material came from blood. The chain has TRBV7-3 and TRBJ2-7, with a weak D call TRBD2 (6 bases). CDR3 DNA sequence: TGTGCCAGCAGCCCCAGTGGAGGCCCCTCGGGAGCCCAGTACTTC. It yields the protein CASSPSGGPSGAQYF.